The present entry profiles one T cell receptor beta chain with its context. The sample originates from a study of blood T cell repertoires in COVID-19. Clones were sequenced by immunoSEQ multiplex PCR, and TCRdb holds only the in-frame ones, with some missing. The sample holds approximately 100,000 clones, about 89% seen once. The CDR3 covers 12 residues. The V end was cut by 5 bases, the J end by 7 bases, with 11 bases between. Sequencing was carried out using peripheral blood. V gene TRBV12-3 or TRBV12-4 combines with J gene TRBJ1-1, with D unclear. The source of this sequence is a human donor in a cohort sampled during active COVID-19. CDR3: CASSPRRDEAFF. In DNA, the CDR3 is TGTGCCAGCAGTCCGAGGAGGGATGAAGCTTTCTTT.